A selection of T cell receptor beta chains follows, all from one sample in a study of T-cell reconstitution after alpha-beta-depleted transplantation in children. MiXCR, run by TCRdb on the PCR reads, gives a single entry per CDR3 protein. Among around 380,000 distinct CDR3 sequences listed, under 13% were seen once. The sequencing here drew on PBMCs from the stem cell graft donor, taken from the stem cell graft. The receptors shown here come from a human donor who donated a stem cell graft to a child with acute myeloid leukemia. CDR3s include the opening cysteine and the closing phenylalanine or tryptophan. D genes are given only for firm matches. Clone sizes are given selectively: once, few, many, or a class where the clone is expanded.

j_call v_call clone_size d_call cdr3_nt cdr3_aa
TRBJ2-3 TRBV10-2 . TRBD2 TGCGCCAGCAGTGTGGGTAGCGGGGGCGGGATGAGCACAGATACGCAGTATTTT CASSVGSGGGMSTDTQYF
TRBJ2-7 TRBV12-3/TRBV12-4 . TRBD2 TGTGCCAGTCTTTTGGAGGGTTGGCGGGAGTCCTACGAGCAGTACTTC CASLLEGWRESYEQYF
TRBJ2-5 TRBV20-1 many TRBD2 TGCAGTGCTAGAGATTATCTAGCGGGGGAGGTAGAGACCCAGTACTTC CSARDYLAGEVETQYF
TRBJ1-1 TRBV5-6 . TRBD1 TGTGCCAGCAGCGGGGACAGGGGAAACACTGAAGCTTTCTTT CASSGDRGNTEAFF
TRBJ2-7 TRBV29-1 . . TGCAGCGTTGTATCCGGCAGTTCCTACGAGCAGTACTTC CSVVSGSSYEQYF
TRBJ2-5 TRBV5-1 few . TGCGCCAGCAGCGAGTTGACAGTCCAAGAGACCCAGTACTTC CASSELTVQETQYF
TRBJ2-1 TRBV20-1 . TRBD2 TGCTGTGCTAGTGGACTAGCGGAAATTTCCTACAATGAGCAGTTCTTC CCASGLAEISYNEQFF
TRBJ2-1 TRBV20-1 few . TGCAGTGCTGGGGACGTCAGCTCCTACAATGAGCAGTTCTTC CSAGDVSSYNEQFF
TRBJ2-1 TRBV11-2 few TRBD2 TGTGCCAGCAGCTTAGATGCCGGACTAGCCTTCAGCTCCTACAATGAGCAGTTCTTC CASSLDAGLAFSSYNEQFF
TRBJ2-5 TRBV12-3/TRBV12-4 . . TGTGCCAGCAGTTTTTTAGGACAAGCGCAAGAGACCCAGTACTTC CASSFLGQAQETQYF
TRBJ2-5 TRBV20-1 . TRBD2 TGCAGTGCAAGTAGAGCGGGGGGCTCCCAAGAGACCCAGTACTTC CSASRAGGSQETQYF
TRBJ2-5 TRBV20-1 . TRBD1 TGCAGTGCTAGACCGACAGGGGTGGAGACCCAGTACTTC CSARPTGVETQYF
TRBJ1-1 TRBV12-3/TRBV12-4 . TRBD1 TGTGCCAGCCTTCTTCGAGGGACAGGGTATGAAGCTTTCTTT CASLLRGTGYEAFF
TRBJ2-2 TRBV7-8 few TRBD2 TGTGCCAGCAGCTTTCAGCGGGGGGTTCCCGGGGAGCTGTTTTTT CASSFQRGVPGELFF